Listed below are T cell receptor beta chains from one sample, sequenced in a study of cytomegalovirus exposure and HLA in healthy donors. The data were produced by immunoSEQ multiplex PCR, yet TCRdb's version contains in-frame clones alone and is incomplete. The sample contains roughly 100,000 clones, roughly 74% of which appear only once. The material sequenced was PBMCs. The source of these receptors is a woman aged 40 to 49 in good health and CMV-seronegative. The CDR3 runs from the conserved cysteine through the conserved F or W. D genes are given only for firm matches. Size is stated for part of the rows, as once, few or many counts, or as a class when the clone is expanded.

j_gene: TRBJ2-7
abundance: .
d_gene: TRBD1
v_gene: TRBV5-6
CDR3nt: TGTGCCAGCAGCTTGGGCAGGGGGCGCAACGAGCAGTACTTC
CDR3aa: CASSLGRGRNEQYF

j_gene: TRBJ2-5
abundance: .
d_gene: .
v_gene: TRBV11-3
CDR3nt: TGTGCCAGCAGCTTATCAGGGTTGCAAGAGACCCAGTACTTC
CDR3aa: CASSLSGLQETQYF

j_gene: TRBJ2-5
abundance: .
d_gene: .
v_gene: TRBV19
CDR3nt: TGTGCCAGTAGTACCCCGGGACTGCAAGAGACCCAGTACTTC
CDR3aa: CASSTPGLQETQYF

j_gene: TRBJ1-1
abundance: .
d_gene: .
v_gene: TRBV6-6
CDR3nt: TGTGCCAGCACCCCGGACTGGAACACTGAAGCTTTCTTT
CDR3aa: CASTPDWNTEAFF

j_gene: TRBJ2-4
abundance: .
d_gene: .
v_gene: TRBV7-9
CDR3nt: TGTGCCAGCAGCCTGGCCACGGGACTCGTAAACATTCAGTACTTC
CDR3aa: CASSLATGLVNIQYF

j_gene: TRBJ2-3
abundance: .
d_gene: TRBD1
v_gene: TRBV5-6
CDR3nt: TGTGCCAGCGGGGGAGACAGGGGTCGCACAGATACGCAGTATTTT
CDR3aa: CASGGDRGRTDTQYF

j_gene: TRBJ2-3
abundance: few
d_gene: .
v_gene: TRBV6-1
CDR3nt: TGTGCCAGCAGTGAAGGGGGGCCGAGCACAGATACGCAGTATTTT
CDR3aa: CASSEGGPSTDTQYF

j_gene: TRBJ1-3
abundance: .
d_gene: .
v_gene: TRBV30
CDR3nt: TGTGCCTGGAACCAGGACTCTGGAAACACCATATATTTT
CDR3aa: CAWNQDSGNTIYF

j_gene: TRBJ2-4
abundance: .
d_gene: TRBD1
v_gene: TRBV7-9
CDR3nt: TGTGCCAGCAGCTCCGAGACAGGGGCGGGCATTCAGTACTTC
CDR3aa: CASSSETGAGIQYF

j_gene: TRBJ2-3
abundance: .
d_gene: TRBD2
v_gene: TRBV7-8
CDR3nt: TGTGCCAGCAGCTTACCCCGACGACTAGCGGGTTGGAGAGATACGCAGTATTTT
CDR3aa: CASSLPRRLAGWRDTQYF

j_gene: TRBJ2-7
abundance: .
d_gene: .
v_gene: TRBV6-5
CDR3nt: TGTGCCAGCAGTTACAGCAGGGATTACGAGCAGTACTTC
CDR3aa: CASSYSRDYEQYF

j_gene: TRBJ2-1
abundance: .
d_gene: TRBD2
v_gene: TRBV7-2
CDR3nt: TGTGCCAGCAGCTTAGTTGCGGGAGGCGTGAATGAGCAGTTCTTC
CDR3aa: CASSLVAGGVNEQFF

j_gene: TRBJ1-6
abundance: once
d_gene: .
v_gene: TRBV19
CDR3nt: TGTGCCAGTAGTATCTTGCAGGGGTCGATAAATTCACCCCTCCACTTT
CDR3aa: CASSILQGSINSPLHF

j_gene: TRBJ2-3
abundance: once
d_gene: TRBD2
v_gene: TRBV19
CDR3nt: TGTGCCAGTAGCCCTAGCGGGAGTGGAGATACGCAGTATTTT
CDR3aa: CASSPSGSGDTQYF

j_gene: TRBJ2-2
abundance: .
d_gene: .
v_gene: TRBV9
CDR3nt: TGTGCCAGCAGCGTAGCTGGCAGTAACACCGGGAAGCTGTTTTTT
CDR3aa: CASSVAGSNTGKLFF

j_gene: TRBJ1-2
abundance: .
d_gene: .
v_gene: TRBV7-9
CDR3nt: TGTGCCAGCAGCCTCAGGGACAGCTACACCTTC
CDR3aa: CASSLRDSYTF

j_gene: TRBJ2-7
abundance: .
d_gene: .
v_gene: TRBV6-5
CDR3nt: TGTGCCAGCAGTTACCAGGGGACCTACGAGCAGTACTTC
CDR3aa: CASSYQGTYEQYF

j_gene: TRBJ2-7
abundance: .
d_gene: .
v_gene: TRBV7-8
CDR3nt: TGTGCCAGCAGCTTAGTAGCGTATGGCAGTCTCATCTACGAGCAGTACTTC
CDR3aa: CASSLVAYGSLIYEQYF

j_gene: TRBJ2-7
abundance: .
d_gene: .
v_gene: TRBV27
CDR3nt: TGTGCCAGCAGTTTATATTCCAGGGACTACGAGCAGTACTTC
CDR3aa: CASSLYSRDYEQYF

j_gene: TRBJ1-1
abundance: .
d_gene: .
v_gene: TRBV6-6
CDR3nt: TGTGCCAGCACCGCACTCTTAAACACTGAAGCTTTCTTT
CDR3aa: CASTALLNTEAFF

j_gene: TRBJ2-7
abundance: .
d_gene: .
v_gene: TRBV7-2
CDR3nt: TGTGCCAGCAGCTTAAATGCAGGGCGAAACTCTTACGAGCAGCACTTC
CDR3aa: CASSLNAGRNSYEQHF

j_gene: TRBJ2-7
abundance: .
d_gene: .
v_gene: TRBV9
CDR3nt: TGTGCCAGCAGCGTAGGAGGGTTGGGGGGACTCTACGAGCAGTACTTC
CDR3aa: CASSVGGLGGLYEQYF

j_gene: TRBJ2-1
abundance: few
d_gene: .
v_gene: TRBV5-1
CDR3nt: TGCGCCAGCAGCTTGGGGGACTTCGAGCAGTTCTTC
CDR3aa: CASSLGDFEQFF

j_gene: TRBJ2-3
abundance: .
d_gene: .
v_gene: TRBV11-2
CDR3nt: TGTGCCAGCAGCTTAACGCGGGGGCGGGCAGATACGCAGTATTTT
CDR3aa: CASSLTRGRADTQYF

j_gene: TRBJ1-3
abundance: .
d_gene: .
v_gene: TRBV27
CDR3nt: TGTGCCAGCAGTCCCCTTACACGGGGAGGAAACACCATATATTTT
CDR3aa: CASSPLTRGGNTIYF

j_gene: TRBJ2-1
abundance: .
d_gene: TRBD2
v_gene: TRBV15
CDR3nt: TGTGCCACCAGCAGAGATAGAGGGACTAGCGTCCACAATGAGCAGTTCTTC
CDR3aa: CATSRDRGTSVHNEQFF

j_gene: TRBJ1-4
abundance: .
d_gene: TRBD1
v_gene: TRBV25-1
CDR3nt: TGTGCCAGCGCCGAAAGGACAGGGCACCCTAATGAAAAACTGTTTTTT
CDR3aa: CASAERTGHPNEKLFF

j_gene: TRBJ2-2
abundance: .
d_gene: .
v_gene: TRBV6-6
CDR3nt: TGTGCCAGCAGTCCCCCGGCGGTCCCCGGGGAGCTGTTTTTT
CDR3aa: CASSPPAVPGELFF

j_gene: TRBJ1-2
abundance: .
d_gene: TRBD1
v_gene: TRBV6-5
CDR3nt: TGTGCCAGCAGGCCAACAGGGGACCCTGGCTACACCTTC
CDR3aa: CASRPTGDPGYTF

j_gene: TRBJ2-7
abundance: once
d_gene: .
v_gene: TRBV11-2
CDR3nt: TGTGCCAGCAGCTTAGATAAGTTGCCAGGGCTCTCCTACGAGCAGTACTTC
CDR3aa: CASSLDKLPGLSYEQYF

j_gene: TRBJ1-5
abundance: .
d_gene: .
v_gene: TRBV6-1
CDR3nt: TGTGCCAGCAGTTCTTGGGAGGGCAATCAGCCCCAGCATTTT
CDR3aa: CASSSWEGNQPQHF

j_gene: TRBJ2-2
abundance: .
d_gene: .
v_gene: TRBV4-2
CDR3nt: TGTGCCAGCAGCCAAAACGGTCCGTCCGGGGAGCTGTTTTTT
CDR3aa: CASSQNGPSGELFF

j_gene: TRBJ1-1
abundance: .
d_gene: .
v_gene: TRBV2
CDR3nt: TGTGCCAGCAACTTTCTGGGAGGTCGCACTGAAGCTTTCTTT
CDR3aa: CASNFLGGRTEAFF

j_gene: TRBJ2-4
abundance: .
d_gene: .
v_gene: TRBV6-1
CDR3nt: TGTGCCAGCAGTGATCTGAGGGTTGGAAACATTCAGTACTTC
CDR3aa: CASSDLRVGNIQYF

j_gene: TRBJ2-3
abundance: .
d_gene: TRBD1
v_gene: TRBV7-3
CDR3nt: TGTGCCAGCAGCGACGACAGGGCCGGAGATACGCAGTATTTT
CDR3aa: CASSDDRAGDTQYF

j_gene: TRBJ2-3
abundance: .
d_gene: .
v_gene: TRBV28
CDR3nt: TGTGCCAGCAGTATCACACAGGGCAGCCCCCGCACAGATACGCAGTATTTT
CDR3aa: CASSITQGSPRTDTQYF

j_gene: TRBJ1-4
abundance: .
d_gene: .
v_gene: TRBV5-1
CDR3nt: TGCGCCAGCAGCTTGGGGCACGGAGCAACTAATGAAAAACTGTTTTTT
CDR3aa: CASSLGHGATNEKLFF

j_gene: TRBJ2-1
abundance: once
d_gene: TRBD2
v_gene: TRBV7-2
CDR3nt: TGTGCCAGCAGCCAGAGCGGGAGCTCCTACAATGAGCAGTTCTTC
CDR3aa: CASSQSGSSYNEQFF

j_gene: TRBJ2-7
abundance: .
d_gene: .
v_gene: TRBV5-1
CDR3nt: TGCGCCAGCAGCTCGTCCAACAACTACGAGCAGTACTTC
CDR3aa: CASSSSNNYEQYF

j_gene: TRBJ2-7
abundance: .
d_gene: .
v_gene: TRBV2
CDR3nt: TGTGCCAGCCGTCGAGGGGGTGACGCCATGAACTTC
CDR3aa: CASRRGGDAMNF

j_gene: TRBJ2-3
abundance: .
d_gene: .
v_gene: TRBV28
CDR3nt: TGTGCCAGCAGTTGGTCCTTCGCGGGACGCACAGATACGCAGTATTTT
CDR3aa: CASSWSFAGRTDTQYF

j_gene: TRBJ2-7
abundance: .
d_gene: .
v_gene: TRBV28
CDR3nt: TGTGCCAGCAGTTCCCCGGGGGACAGCCACTACGAGCAGTACTTC
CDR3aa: CASSSPGDSHYEQYF

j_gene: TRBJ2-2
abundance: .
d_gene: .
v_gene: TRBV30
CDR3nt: TGTGCCTGGCTCCAACCGTGGGGAGGCGGGGAGCTGTTTTTT
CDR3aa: CAWLQPWGGGELFF

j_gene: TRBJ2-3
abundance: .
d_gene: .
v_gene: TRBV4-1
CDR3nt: TGCGCCAGCAGCCCACCAGATGATACAGATACGCAGTATTTT
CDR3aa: CASSPPDDTDTQYF

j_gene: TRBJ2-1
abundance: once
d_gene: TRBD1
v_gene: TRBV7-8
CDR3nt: TGTGCCAGCAGATACTCGACAGGGGGCCATAATGAGCAGTTCTTC
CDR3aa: CASRYSTGGHNEQFF